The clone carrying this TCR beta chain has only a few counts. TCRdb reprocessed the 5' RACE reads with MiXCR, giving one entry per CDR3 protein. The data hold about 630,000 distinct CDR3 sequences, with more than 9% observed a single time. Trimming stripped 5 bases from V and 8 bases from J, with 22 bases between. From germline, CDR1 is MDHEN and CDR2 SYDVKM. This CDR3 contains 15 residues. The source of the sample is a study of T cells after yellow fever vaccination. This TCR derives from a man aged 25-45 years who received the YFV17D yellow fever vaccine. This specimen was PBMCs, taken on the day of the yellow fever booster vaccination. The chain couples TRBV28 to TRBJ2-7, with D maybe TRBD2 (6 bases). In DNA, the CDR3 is TGTGCCAGCAGTCGGCCGGGACTGGAGGGGAAAAAGCAGTACTTC. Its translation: CASSRPGLEGKKQYF.